These 31 T cell receptor beta chains were all obtained from the same sample, sequenced in a study of Ad26.COV2.S vaccination and SARS-CoV-2 variants. Assay: immunoSEQ multiplex PCR; the TCRdb copy retains only in-frame clones and omits some. The data contain roughly 180,000 clones, around nine tenths of them singletons. This specimen consisted of peripheral blood, obtained after recovery from COVID-19. These receptors were obtained from a human donor who had recovered from COVID-19.

This chain uses TRBV11-1 with TRBJ2-2; 8 bases align to TRBD1. CDR3 length: 14 amino acids. In germline, CDR1 is SGHAT, CDR2 FQDESV (reference sequence). Losses at the gene ends were 8 bases for V and 2 bases for J; bases not matched to a gene: 4. The CDR3 reads CASEGQDNTGELFF. The CDR3 bases are TGTGCCAGCGAGGGACAGGATAACACCGGGGAGCTGTTTTTT.

CDR3 nucleotides: TGTGCCAGCAGCGTAGAGGACTTGAGCACAGATACGCAGTATTTT. Encoded protein: CASSVEDLSTDTQYF. V is TRBV9 and J is TRBJ2-3, with a weak D call TRBD2 (5 bases). Germline CDR1 is SGDLS and CDR2 is YYNGEE. The CDR3 loop spans 15 amino acids. V lost 0 bases to trimming and J lost 0 bases, with 8 bases between them.

The chain joins TRBV2 to TRBJ1-4, with 9 bases fitting TRBD1. The CDR3 loop spans 13 amino acids. The ends lost 6 bases at V and 7 bases at J; junction bases unmatched: 3. The germline gives CDR1 SNHLY, CDR2 FYNNEI. The CDR3 spells CASRADRGEKLFF. The DNA of the CDR3 is TGTGCCAGCAGGGCGGACAGGGGTGAAAAACTGTTTTTT.

The CDR3 region is CASSGRAWELFF. DNA for the CDR3: TGTGCCAGCAGCGGGCGGGCCTGGGAGCTGTTTTTT. The chain recombines TRBV9 with TRBJ2-2; the D gene is possibly TRBD2 (5 bases). V gave up 3 bases and J gave up 9 bases, with 9 bases separating them. The CDR3 totals 12 residues. Germline-derived CDR1 and CDR2 are SGDLS and YYNGEE. The full variable domain, rest sourced from reference TRBV9 and TRBJ2-2, is DSGVTQTPKHLITATGQRVTLRCSPRSGDLSVYWYQQSLDQGLQFLIQYYNGEERAKGNILERFSAQQFPDLHSELNLSSLELGDSALYFCASSGRAWELFFGEGSRLTVL.

The rearrangement joins TRBV6-1 to TRBJ1-4, with D perhaps TRBD1 (6 bases). Trimming pared 0 bases from V and 0 bases from J, leaving 17 bases between. This CDR3 is built from 19 residues. The V gene's germline CDR1 is MNHNS and CDR2 SASEGT. The CDR3 region is CASSEAAGVAFATNEKLFF. In nucleotides, the CDR3 is TGTGCCAGCAGTGAAGCAGCAGGGGTGGCCTTTGCAACTAATGAAAAACTGTTTTTT.

This chain connects TRBV7-6 to TRBJ1-5; a possible D gene is TRBD1 (5 bases). This CDR3 contains 17 residues. CDR1 and CDR2 (germline): SGHVS, FNYEAQ. The V end was cut by 5 bases, the J end by 6 bases, with 23 bases between. The CDR3 nucleotides are TGTGCCAGCAGCCCTAGGTGGGGGGGGGTAACCAGTCAGCCCCAGCATTTT. This gives the protein CASSPRWGGVTSQPQHF.

This chain joins TRBV6-5 and TRBJ1-5; 9 positions match TRBD1. From germline, CDR1 is MNHEY and CDR2 SVGAGI. The CDR3 runs 15 residues. Germline trimming cut 8 bases from V and 6 bases from J; bases unmatched to any gene: 11. DNA for the CDR3: TGTGCCAGCGTAATAACAGGGGGCGCGGGTCAGCCCCAGCATTTT. Translation gives CASVITGGAGQPQHF.

Points on this clone: Other DNA sequences in the same sample also yield this CDR3. The rearrangement uses TRBV18 and TRBJ2-1; D gene uncertain. CDR1 is KGHSH and CDR2 is LQKENI in the germline V gene. The V end lost 3 bases, the J end lost 4 bases, and 7 bases lay between the germline ends. This CDR3 is 13 amino acids long. The CDR3 DNA follows: TGTGCCAGCTCACCTCAAGCTTACAATGAGCAGTTCTTC. Residues: CASSPQAYNEQFF.

The chain links TRBV27 to TRBJ2-3; D is undetermined. Trimming removed 0 bases from V and 7 bases from J, with 8 bases in between. CDR1 is MNHEY, CDR2 SMNVEV, per germline (reference sequence). The CDR3 has 13 amino acids. This chain's CDR3 is CASSLSYPYTQYF. CDR3 sequence (DNA): TGTGCCAGCAGTTTATCTTATCCATATACGCAGTATTTT.

The chain carries TRBV7-8 and TRBJ2-1, with 12 bases identical to TRBD2. The CDR3 has 20 amino acids. CDR1 and CDR2 (germline): SGHVS, FQNEAQ. J lost 1 base, V lost 4 bases, and 14 bases had no gene match. CDR3 nucleotides: TGTGCCAGCAGCTCCGGACTAGCGGGAAATCAGGCGGTATCCTACAATGAGCAGTTCTTC. Amino acid sequence: CASSSGLAGNQAVSYNEQFF.

DNA for the CDR3: TGTGCCAGCAGCCCGCGCGGGACAGGGCACCTCAATGAGCAGTTCTTC. It yields the protein CASSPRGTGHLNEQFF. The chain links TRBV7-3 to TRBJ2-1, with 9 bases identical to TRBD1. Looked up from germline, CDR1 is SGHTA and CDR2 is FQGTGA. With V trimmed by 5 bases and J by 6 bases, 11 bases remained unmatched. CDR3 length equals 16 residues.

The chain employs TRBV4-1 and TRBJ1-2; TRBD1 aligns across 9 bases. The V gene's germline CDR1 is MGHRA and CDR2 YSYEKL. This CDR3 spans 14 amino acids. The V segment lost 4 bases and the J segment 5 bases; nucleotides outside the gene matches: 5. CDR3 nucleotides: TGCGCCAGCAGCCGGGACAGGGCTAGTTATGGCTACACCTTC. As protein: CASSRDRASYGYTF.

The J gene is TRBJ1-2, the V gene TRBV19, with 7 bases that match TRBD1. CDR1 LNHDA and CDR2 SQIVND come from the germline V gene (reference sequence). V trimming: 4 bases; J trimming: 5 bases; junction bases outside the gene matches: 4. The CDR3 covers 13 residues. DNA of the CDR3: TGTGCCAGTAGTAGAGGGACAGATTATGGCTACACCTTC. Encoded protein: CASSRGTDYGYTF.

The chain combines TRBV5-4 with TRBJ2-2; 10 bases align to TRBD2. There are 17 residues in the CDR3. After removal of 5 bases from V and 1 base from J, the junction contained 8 bases not matched to a gene. Germline loops: CDR1 SGHNT, CDR2 YYREEE (reference sequence). In nucleotides, the CDR3 is TGTGCCAGCAGTCCTCTAGCGGGGGCCTTGAACACCGGGGAGCTGTTTTTT. This gives the protein CASSPLAGALNTGELFF.

The chain is built from TRBV6-6 and TRBJ2-5; a possible D gene is TRBD2 (6 bases). The CDR3 loop spans 15 amino acids. V gave up 6 bases and J gave up 6 bases, with 20 bases separating them. Germline CDR1 is MNHNY and CDR2 is SVGAGI (reference sequence). This CDR3 is CASSNGGAGLQTQYF. The CDR3 region has the DNA TGTGCCAGCAGCAACGGAGGGGCAGGGCTGCAGACCCAGTACTTC.

This chain uses TRBV7-3 with TRBJ2-1; 9 bases fit TRBD1. The germline CDR1 and CDR2 sequences are SGHTA and FQGTGA. The V and J ends lost 4 bases and 9 bases, in that order; junction bases with no gene match: 7. The CDR3 spans 14 residues. The CDR3 DNA is TGTGCCAGCAGCTCTCCGGGACAGGGCATTGAGCAGTTCTTC. As protein: CASSSPGQGIEQFF.

This clone came up a few times. This sequence joins TRBV10-3 and TRBJ1-2, with 7 bases lining up with TRBD1. Germline trimming cut 10 bases from V and 6 bases from J; bases unmatched to any gene: 11. CDR1 and CDR2 from the germline V gene are ENHRY and SYGVKD. The CDR3 contains 13 residues. CDR3 sequence (DNA): TGTGCCACCACCGACGACAGGGATCATGGCTACACCTTC. This codes for CATTDDRDHGYTF.

The CDR3 DNA follows: TGTGCCAGCAGCTTAGGTTTCCCCCATGAGCAGTTCTTC. Amino acid sequence: CASSLGFPHEQFF. The rearrangement joins TRBV13 to TRBJ2-1; D is unresolved. CDR3 length: 13 residues. Germline values: CDR1 PRHDT, CDR2 FYEKMQ (reference sequence). Trimming took off 0 bases at V and 8 bases at J, with 8 bases between the two ends.

V gene TRBV6-5 combines with J gene TRBJ2-5; 8 bases fit TRBD1. This CDR3 contains 14 residues. V was clipped by 5 bases and J by 4 bases; unmatched bases: 6. CDR1 MNHEY and CDR2 SVGAGI come from the germline V gene. The CDR3 DNA reads TGTGCCAGCAGTACACAGGGGGGCGGAGAGACCCAGTACTTC. Translation: CASSTQGGGETQYF.

This chain links TRBV5-1 with TRBJ2-1; 7 nucleotides match TRBD2. The V segment lost 0 bases and the J segment 5 bases; nucleotides outside the gene matches: 5. Per germline, CDR1 SGHRS and CDR2 YFSETQ. This CDR3 comprises 15 residues. The CDR3 region has the DNA TGCGCCAGCAGCTTGGTAAATCGGGAGGACAATGAGCAGTTCTTC. Its protein product is CASSLVNREDNEQFF.

The chain links TRBV12-3 or TRBV12-4 to TRBJ2-7; tentatively, D is TRBD1 (6 bases). This CDR3 contains 12 residues. V was trimmed by 4 bases and J by 5 bases, leaving 9 bases between them. In DNA, the CDR3 is TGTGCCAGCAGTTGGACAGCCGACGAGCAGTACTTC. Protein product: CASSWTADEQYF.

In this sample, this clone turned up a few times. The V and J genes are TRBV7-2 and TRBJ2-5, with D possibly TRBD2 on 6 matching bases. The CDR3 totals 13 residues. The ends were cut back, 3 bases at V and 5 bases at J, with 10 bases in the middle. Germline V lookup: CDR1 SGHTA, CDR2 FQGNSA. The CDR3 spells CASSFWRGETQYF. The CDR3 DNA reads as TGTGCCAGCAGCTTTTGGCGGGGTGAGACCCAGTACTTC.

This clone was picked up one time. The chain couples TRBV3-1 (or the pseudogene TRBV3-2) to TRBJ2-1, with 11 positions matching TRBD2. After removal of 4 bases from V and 0 bases from J, the junction contained 8 bases not matched to a gene. This CDR3 is built from 18 residues. Germline V gene lookup returns CDR1 LGHDT and CDR2 YNNKEL (reference sequence). CDR3 sequence (DNA): TGTGCCAGCAGCCGGGTGGGACTAGCGGAATTCTCCTACAATGAGCAGTTCTTC. It encodes CASSRVGLAEFSYNEQFF.

The rearrangement joins TRBV2 to TRBJ2-3; no firm D call. V was pared by 7 bases and J by 6 bases, with 8 bases between. Looked up from germline, CDR1 is SNHLY and CDR2 is FYNNEI. The CDR3 is 11 residues long. DNA for the CDR3: TGTGCCAGCACTGTAGAGGATACGCAGTATTTT. It translates to CASTVEDTQYF.

About this clone: The sample holds other DNA sequences that translate to the same CDR3. This chain links TRBV4-1 with TRBJ1-1; D is unclear. CDR1 MGHRA and CDR2 YSYEKL come from the germline V gene. Trimming removed 4 bases from V and 1 base from J, with 4 bases in between. CDR3 length: 12 residues. The CDR3 is CASSPGNTEAFF. The CDR3 DNA is TGCGCCAGCAGCCCTGGGAACACTGAAGCTTTCTTT.

This sequence joins TRBV25-1 and TRBJ2-7, with D unresolved. Trimming cost V 4 bases and J 0 bases, with 10 bases left between them. The CDR3 has 14 amino acids. Germline CDR1 MGHDK, CDR2 SYGVNS. CDR3 coding DNA: TGTGCCAGCAGTGTAGGCAACGTCTCCTACGAGCAGTACTTC. Its protein product is CASSVGNVSYEQYF.

The chain recombines TRBV11-3 with TRBJ2-1, with 11 bases identical to TRBD1. The CDR3 loop spans 11 amino acids. V lost 6 bases, J lost 15 bases, and 4 bases stayed unmatched. Germline V gene sequence: CDR1 SGHNT, CDR2 YENEEA. The CDR3 reads CASRGTGGTFF. The CDR3 DNA reads TGTGCCAGCAGGGGGACAGGGGGTACGTTCTTC. Complete variable domain (other parts from reference TRBV11-3 and TRBJ2-1): EAGVVQSPRYKIIEKKQPVAFWCNPISGHNTLYWYLQNLGQGPELLIRYENEEAVDDSQLPKDRFSAERLKGVDSTLKIQPAELGDSAVYLCASRGTGGTFFGPGTRLTVL.

This chain uses TRBV5-6 with TRBJ1-2, with D possibly matching TRBD1 (6 bases). V dropped 5 bases and J dropped 6 bases, with 17 bases sitting between them. The CDR3 length is 14 residues. The V gene's germline CDR1 is SGHDT and CDR2 YYEEEE. CDR3 coding DNA: TGTGCCAGCAGATCTCAGCTTAGGGGGGATGGCTACACCTTC. This codes for CASRSQLRGDGYTF.

The CDR3 DNA reads TGTGCCAGTAGGCTAGCGGGACGTGCGCGGAATGAGCAGTTCTTC. It codes for CASRLAGRARNEQFF. The rearrangement uses TRBV19 and TRBJ2-1, with 9 bases aligning to TRBD2. Germline assignment: CDR1 LNHDA and CDR2 SQIVND (reference sequence). J lost 7 bases, V lost 6 bases, and 10 bases had no gene match. The CDR3 sequence is 15 residues long.

This chain connects TRBV19 to TRBJ2-2; D not certain. The V and J ends lost 6 bases and 1 base respectively, with 12 bases between them. There are 15 residues in the CDR3. Germline CDR1 is LNHDA and CDR2 is SQIVND (reference sequence). The CDR3 nucleotides read TGTGCCAGTAGGAGAGACCCCCGGAACACCGGGGAGCTGTTTTTT. Amino acid sequence: CASRRDPRNTGELFF.

This clone appeared a single time. V gene TRBV6-4 combines with J gene TRBJ1-5; D unresolved. CDR1 and CDR2 (germline): MRHNA, SNTAGT. The CDR3 loop spans 15 amino acids. V was pared by 8 bases and J by 5 bases, with 19 bases between. CDR3 amino acids: CASPRTGGIDQPQHF. Here the CDR3 DNA reads TGTGCCAGCCCAAGGACGGGAGGGATTGATCAGCCCCAGCATTTT.